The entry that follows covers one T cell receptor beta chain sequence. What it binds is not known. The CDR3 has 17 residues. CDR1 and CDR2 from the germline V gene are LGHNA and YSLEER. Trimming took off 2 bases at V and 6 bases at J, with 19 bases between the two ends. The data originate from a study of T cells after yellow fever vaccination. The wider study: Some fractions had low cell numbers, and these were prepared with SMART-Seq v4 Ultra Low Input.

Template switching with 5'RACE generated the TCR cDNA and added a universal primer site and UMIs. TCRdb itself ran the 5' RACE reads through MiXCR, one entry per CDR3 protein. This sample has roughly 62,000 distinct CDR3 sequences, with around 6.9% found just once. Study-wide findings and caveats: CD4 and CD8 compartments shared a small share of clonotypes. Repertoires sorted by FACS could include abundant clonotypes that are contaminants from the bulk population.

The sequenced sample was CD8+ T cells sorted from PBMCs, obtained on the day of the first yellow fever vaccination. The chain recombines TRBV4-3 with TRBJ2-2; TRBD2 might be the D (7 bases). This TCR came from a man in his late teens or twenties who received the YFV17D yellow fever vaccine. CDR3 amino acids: CASSQYLGGGSAGELFF. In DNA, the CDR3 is TGCGCCAGCAGCCAATACCTTGGGGGGGGCTCCGCCGGGGAGCTGTTTTTT.